The T cell receptor beta chain described here comes from a study of regulatory T cells in long-lasting Graves disease. General study results and limits: When disease was persistent, TRBV28, TRBJ1-2 and TRBJ2-5 were the favored segments. New patients shared fewer public clonotypes (around 970) than persistent patients did (around 3,000).

In this sample, this clonotype turned up many times. Its cognate antigen is unknown. Assembly of TCR beta libraries relied on iRepertoire HTBI primers together with Arm-PCR of CDR3 regions. TCRdb analysed the multiplex PCR reads with MiXCR anew, one entry per CDR3 protein. The sample includes a few hundred thousand distinct CDR3 sequences, 12% of them seen just once. There are 15 residues in the CDR3. V was trimmed by 0 bases and J by 6 bases, leaving 13 bases between them. CDR1 KGHSH and CDR2 LQKENI come from the germline V gene. The time point here: newly diagnosed GD, antithyroid drugs for less than 3 months. Extracted RNA from PBMCs served as the source of the TCR library. This sample also appeared in a second study, on T cells in Graves' hyperthyroidism and ophthalmopathy. From that paper: The hyperthyroidism was newly diagnosed and had lasted under 2 months; the patients were aged 18 to 65. Ophthalmopathy and stable hyperthyroidism were separated by a 13 V-J model.

The sample in question was peripheral blood mononuclear cells (PBMCs), obtained at new diagnosis, from a patient treated with antithyroid drugs. The chain employs TRBV18 and TRBJ2-3, with unresolved D. This receptor was taken from a woman between 18 and 29 years old with Graves disease. CDR3 protein: CASSPPYPRADTQYF. The CDR3 coding sequence is TGTGCCAGCTCACCACCGTACCCCCGGGCCGATACGCAGTATTTT.